This T cell receptor (beta chain) was sequenced during a study of cytomegalovirus exposure and HLA in healthy donors. Study information: Genotyping of 430 or so donors showed that 65% to 90% belonged to the Caucasian-associated ancestry cluster.

Trimming pared 3 bases from V and 0 bases from J, leaving 11 bases between. This CDR3 region has 15 residues. In germline, CDR1 is KGHSH, CDR2 LQKENI. A note on this clone: Antigen specificity is unknown.

The PCR employed 60 Vbeta primers together with 13 Jbeta primers. The assay was immunoSEQ multiplex PCR, and TCRdb's table has in-frame clones only and misses some. The table lists under 200,000 clones, approximately 86% of them singletons. Findings and caveats of the study: Being productive about 87% or about 30% of the time was typical of most TCR beta V segments in an earlier analysis.

Sequencing used PBMCs. The receptor's source is a woman aged 18-35 years in good health and CMV-seronegative. The chain has TRBV18 and TRBJ1-2; possible D gene TRBD1, 6 bases. In DNA form, the CDR3 reads TGTGCCAGCTCACCGGAACAGGGAGCTAACTATGGCTACACCTTC. It translates to CASSPEQGANYGYTF.